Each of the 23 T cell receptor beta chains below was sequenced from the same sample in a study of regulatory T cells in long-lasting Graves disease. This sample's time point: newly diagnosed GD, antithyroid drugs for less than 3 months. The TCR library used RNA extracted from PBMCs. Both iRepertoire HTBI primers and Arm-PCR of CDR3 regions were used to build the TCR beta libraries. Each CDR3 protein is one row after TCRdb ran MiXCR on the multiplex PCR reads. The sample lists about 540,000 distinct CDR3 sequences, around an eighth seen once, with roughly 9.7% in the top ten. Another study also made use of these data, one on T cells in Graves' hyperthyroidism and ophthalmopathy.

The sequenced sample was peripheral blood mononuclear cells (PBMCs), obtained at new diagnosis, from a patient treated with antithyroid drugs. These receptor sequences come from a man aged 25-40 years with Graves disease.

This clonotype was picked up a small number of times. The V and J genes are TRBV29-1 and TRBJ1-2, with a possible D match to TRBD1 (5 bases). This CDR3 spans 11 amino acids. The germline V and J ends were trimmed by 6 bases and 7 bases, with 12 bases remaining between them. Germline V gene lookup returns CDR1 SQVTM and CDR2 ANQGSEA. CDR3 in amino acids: CSVIRGGGYTF. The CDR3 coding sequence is TGCAGCGTGATCCGGGGGGGTGGCTACACCTTC.

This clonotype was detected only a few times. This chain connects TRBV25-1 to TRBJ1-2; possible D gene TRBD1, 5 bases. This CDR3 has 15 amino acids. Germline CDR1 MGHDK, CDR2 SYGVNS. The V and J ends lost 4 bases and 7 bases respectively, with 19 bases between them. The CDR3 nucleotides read TGTGCCAGCAGTGCAGATGGGACTGATAATAGTGGCTACACCTTC. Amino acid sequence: CASSADGTDNSGYTF.

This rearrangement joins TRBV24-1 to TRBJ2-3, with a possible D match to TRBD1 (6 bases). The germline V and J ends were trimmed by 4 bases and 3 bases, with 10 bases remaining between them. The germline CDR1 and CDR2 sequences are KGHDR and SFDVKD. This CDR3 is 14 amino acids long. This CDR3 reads CATSDTRGTDTQYF. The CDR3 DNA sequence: TGTGCCACCAGTGACACCAGGGGAACAGATACGCAGTATTTT.

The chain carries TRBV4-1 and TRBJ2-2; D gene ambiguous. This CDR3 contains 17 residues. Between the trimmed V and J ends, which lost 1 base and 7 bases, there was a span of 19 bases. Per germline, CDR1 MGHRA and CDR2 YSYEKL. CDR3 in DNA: TGCGCCAGCAGCCAAGGACCTCAGACACGGCGCGACGGGGAGCTGTTTTTT. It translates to CASSQGPQTRRDGELFF.

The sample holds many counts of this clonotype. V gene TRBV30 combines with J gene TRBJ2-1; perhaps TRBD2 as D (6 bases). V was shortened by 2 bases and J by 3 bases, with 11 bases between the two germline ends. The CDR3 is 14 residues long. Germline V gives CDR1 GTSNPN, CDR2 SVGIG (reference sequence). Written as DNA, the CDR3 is TGTGCCTGGAGTAGCAGGCGGGGCTACAATGAGCAGTTCTTC. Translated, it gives CAWSSRRGYNEQFF.

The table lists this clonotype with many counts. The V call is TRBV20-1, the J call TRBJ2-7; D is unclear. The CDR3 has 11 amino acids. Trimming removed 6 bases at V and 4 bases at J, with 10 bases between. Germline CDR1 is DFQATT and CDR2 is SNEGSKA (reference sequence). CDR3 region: CSASPGYEQYF. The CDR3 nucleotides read TGCAGTGCCTCGCCAGGTTACGAGCAGTACTTC.

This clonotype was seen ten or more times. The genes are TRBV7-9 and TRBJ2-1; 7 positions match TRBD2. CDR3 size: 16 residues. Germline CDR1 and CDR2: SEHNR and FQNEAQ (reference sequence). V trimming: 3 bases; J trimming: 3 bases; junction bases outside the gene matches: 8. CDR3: CASSFLAGVYYNEQFF. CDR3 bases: TGTGCCAGCAGCTTTTTGGCGGGAGTGTACTACAATGAGCAGTTCTTC. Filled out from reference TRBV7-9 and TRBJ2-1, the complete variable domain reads DTGVSQNPRHKITKRGQNVTFRCDPISEHNRLYWYRQTLGQGPEFLTYFQNEAQLEKSRLLSDRFSAERPKGSFSTLEIQRTEQGDSAMYLCASSFLAGVYYNEQFFGPGTRLTVL.

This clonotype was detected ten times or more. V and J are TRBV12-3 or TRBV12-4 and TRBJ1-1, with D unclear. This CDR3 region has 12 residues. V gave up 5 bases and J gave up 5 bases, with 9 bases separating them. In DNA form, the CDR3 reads TGTGCCAGCAGTCGCAGTTCGACTGAAGCTTTCTTT. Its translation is CASSRSSTEAFF.

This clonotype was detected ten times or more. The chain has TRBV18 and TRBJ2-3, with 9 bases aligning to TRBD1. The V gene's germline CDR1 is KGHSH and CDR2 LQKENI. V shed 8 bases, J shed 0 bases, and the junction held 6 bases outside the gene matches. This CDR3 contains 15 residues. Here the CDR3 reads CASSPGQGSTDTQYF. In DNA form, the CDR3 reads TGTGCCAGCAGCCCTGGACAGGGGAGCACAGATACGCAGTATTTT.

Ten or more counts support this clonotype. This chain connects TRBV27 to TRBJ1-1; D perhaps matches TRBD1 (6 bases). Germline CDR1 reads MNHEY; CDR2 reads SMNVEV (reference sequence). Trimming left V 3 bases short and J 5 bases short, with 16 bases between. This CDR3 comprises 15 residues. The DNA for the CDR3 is TGTGCCAGCAGTTTGGGGGGGCATGTGGGGACTGAAGCTTTCTTT. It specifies CASSLGGHVGTEAFF.

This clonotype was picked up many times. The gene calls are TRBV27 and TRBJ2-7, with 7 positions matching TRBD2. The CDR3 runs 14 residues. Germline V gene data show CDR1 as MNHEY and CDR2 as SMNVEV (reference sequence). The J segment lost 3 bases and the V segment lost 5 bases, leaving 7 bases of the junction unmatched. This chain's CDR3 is CASSEGGRVYEQYF. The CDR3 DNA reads TGTGCCAGCAGTGAGGGAGGGAGGGTCTACGAGCAGTACTTC.

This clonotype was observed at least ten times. CDR3 region: CASSGAGAGAIDTQYF. The CDR3 DNA follows: TGTGCCAGCAGCGGTGCGGGGGCGGGAGCCATAGATACGCAGTATTTT. The chain is built from TRBV11-2 and TRBJ2-3; a weak D match, TRBD2 (7 bases). V gave up 5 bases and J gave up 5 bases, with 20 bases separating them. The germline V gene encodes CDR1 SGHAT and CDR2 FQNNGV. CDR3 length: 16 amino acids.

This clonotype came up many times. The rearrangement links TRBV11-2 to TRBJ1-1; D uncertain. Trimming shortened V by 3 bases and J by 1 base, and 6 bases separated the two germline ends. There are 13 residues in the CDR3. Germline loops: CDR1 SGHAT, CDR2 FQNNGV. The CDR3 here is CASSFTENTEAFF. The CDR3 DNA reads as TGTGCCAGCAGCTTCACAGAGAACACTGAAGCTTTCTTT. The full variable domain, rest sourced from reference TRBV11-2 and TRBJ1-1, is EAGVAQSPRYKIIEKRQSVAFWCNPISGHATLYWYQQILGQGPKLLIQFQNNGVVDDSQLPKDRFSAERLKGVDSTLKIQPAKLEDSAVYLCASSFTENTEAFFGQGTRLTVV.

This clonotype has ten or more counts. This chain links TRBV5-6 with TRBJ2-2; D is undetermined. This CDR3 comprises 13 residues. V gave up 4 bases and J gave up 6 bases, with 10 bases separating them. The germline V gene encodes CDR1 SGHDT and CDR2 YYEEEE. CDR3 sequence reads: CASSPPTAGELFF. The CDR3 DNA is TGTGCCAGCAGCCCACCAACGGCCGGGGAGCTGTTTTTT.

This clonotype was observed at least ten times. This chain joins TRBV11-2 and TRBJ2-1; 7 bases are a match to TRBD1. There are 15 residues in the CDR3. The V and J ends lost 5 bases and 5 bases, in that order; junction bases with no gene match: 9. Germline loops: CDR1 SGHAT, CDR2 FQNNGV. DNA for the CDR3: TGTGCCAGCAGCCGTTTGAGGGGGCTCGACAATGAGCAGTTCTTC. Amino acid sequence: CASSRLRGLDNEQFF.

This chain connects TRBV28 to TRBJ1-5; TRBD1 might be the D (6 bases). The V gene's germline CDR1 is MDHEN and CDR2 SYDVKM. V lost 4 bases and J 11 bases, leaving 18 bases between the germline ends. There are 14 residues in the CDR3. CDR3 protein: CASSYVGRGGAQHF. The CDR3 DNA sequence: TGTGCCAGCAGTTATGTAGGAAGGGGGGGGGCCCAGCATTTT.

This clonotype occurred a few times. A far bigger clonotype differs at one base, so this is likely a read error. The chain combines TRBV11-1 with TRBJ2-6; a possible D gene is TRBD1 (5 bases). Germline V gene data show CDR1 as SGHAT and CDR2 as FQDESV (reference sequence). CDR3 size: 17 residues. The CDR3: CASSLEGVGYGANALTF. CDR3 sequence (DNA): TGTGCCAGCAGCTTAGAAGGGGTTGGCTATGGGGCCAACGCCCTGACTTTC.

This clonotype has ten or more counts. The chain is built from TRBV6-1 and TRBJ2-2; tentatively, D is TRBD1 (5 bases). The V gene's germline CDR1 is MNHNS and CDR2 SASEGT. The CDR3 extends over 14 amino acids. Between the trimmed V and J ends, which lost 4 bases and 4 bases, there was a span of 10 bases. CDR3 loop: CASSVRGTTGELFF. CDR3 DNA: TGTGCCAGCAGTGTTAGGGGAACCACCGGGGAGCTGTTTTTT.

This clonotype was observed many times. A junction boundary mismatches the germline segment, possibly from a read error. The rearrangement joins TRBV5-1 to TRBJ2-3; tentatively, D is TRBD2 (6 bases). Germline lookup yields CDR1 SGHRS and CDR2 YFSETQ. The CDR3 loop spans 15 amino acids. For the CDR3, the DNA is TGTGCCAGCAGCTCGCCTAGCGACCCCACAGATACGCAGTATTTT. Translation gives CASSSPSDPTDTQYF.

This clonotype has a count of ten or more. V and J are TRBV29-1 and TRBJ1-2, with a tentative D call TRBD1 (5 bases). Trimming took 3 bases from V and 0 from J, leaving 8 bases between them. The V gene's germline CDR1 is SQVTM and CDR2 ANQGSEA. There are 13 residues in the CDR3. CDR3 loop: CSVDEGPNYGYTF. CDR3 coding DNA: TGCAGCGTTGATGAGGGGCCTAACTATGGCTACACCTTC.

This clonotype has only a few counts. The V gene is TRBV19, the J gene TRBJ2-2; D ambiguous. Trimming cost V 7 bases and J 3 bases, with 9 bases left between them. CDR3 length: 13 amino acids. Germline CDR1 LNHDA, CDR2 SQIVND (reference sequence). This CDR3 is CASKRGDTGELFF. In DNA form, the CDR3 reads TGTGCCAGTAAGCGCGGCGACACCGGGGAGCTGTTTTTT. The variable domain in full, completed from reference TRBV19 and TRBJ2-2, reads DGGITQSPKYLFRKEGQNVTLSCEQNLNHDAMYWYRQDPGQGLRLIYYSQIVNDFQKGDIAEGYSVSREKKESFPLTVTSAQKNPTAFYLCASKRGDTGELFFGEGSRLTVL.

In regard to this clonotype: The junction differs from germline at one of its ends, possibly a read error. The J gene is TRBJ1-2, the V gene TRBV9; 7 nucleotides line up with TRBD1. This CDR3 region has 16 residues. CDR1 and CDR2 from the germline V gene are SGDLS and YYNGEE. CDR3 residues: CASSARGTDYNYGHTF. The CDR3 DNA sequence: TGTGCCAGCAGCGCCCGAGGGACAGACTATAACTATGGCCACACCTTC.

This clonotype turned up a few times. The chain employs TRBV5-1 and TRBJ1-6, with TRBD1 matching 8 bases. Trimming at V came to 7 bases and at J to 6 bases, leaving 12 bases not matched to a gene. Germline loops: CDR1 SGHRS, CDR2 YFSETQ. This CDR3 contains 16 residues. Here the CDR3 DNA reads TGCGCCAGCGCCCGGACGACAGGGGAGGCTAATTCACCCCTCCACTTT. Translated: CASARTTGEANSPLHF.